These T cell receptor beta chains were read from a single sample in a study of T cells in Graves' hyperthyroidism and ophthalmopathy. TCRdb redid the calling of the multiplex PCR reads with MiXCR, one entry per CDR3 protein. The sample consists of over 300,000 distinct CDR3 sequences, roughly 13% of them appearing once. The sample comprised blood. The receptor source for this set is a woman in her 40s with Graves' ophthalmopathy. CDR3s include the opening cysteine and the closing phenylalanine or tryptophan. The order of the fields is D gene, clone size, V gene, J gene, CDR3 protein, CDR3 DNA. D genes are given only for firm matches. Not all rows give a size; the values are once, few, many and, for expanded clones, a class.

d_call: .; clone_size: .; v_call: TRBV18; j_call: TRBJ1-1; cdr3_aa: CASSPSQIMNTEAFF; cdr3_nt: TGTGCCAGCTCACCTTCACAAATAATGAACACTGAAGCTTTCTTT
d_call: .; clone_size: few; v_call: TRBV19; j_call: TRBJ2-5; cdr3_aa: CASSTEGRAQETQYF; cdr3_nt: TGTGCCAGTAGTACCGAGGGGCGGGCACAAGAGACCCAGTACTTC
d_call: TRBD1; clone_size: few; v_call: TRBV19; j_call: TRBJ2-7; cdr3_aa: CASSSKRLGQGAYEQYF; cdr3_nt: TGTGCCAGTAGTAGCAAACGTCTGGGACAGGGGGCTTACGAGCAGTACTTC
d_call: TRBD1; clone_size: few; v_call: TRBV19; j_call: TRBJ1-2; cdr3_aa: CASSLDREVWYGYTF; cdr3_nt: TGTGCCAGTAGTCTCGACAGGGAGGTTTGGTATGGCTACACCTTC
d_call: TRBD1; clone_size: many; v_call: TRBV9; j_call: TRBJ1-6; cdr3_aa: CASSAGQDSPLHF; cdr3_nt: TGTGCCAGCAGCGCCGGACAGGACTCACCCCTCCACTTT
d_call: .; clone_size: few; v_call: TRBV7-9; j_call: TRBJ2-2; cdr3_aa: CASSPTSGLRRHTGELFF; cdr3_nt: TGTGCCAGCAGCCCAACGTCAGGACTCCGGAGGCACACCGGGGAGCTGTTTTTT
d_call: .; clone_size: many; v_call: TRBV11-2; j_call: TRBJ2-3; cdr3_aa: CASSLVGLDTQYF; cdr3_nt: TGTGCCAGCAGCTTAGTCGGGTTAGATACGCAGTATTTT
d_call: .; clone_size: many; v_call: TRBV20-1; j_call: TRBJ1-1; cdr3_aa: CSARDPRGRGTEAFF; cdr3_nt: TGCAGTGCTAGAGATCCCCGGGGAAGGGGGACTGAAGCTTTCTTT
d_call: TRBD2; clone_size: many; v_call: TRBV20-1; j_call: TRBJ2-1; cdr3_aa: CSVRTSANEQFF; cdr3_nt: TGCAGTGTGAGGACTAGCGCCAATGAGCAGTTCTTC
d_call: TRBD1; clone_size: .; v_call: TRBV12-3/TRBV12-4; j_call: TRBJ2-5; cdr3_aa: CASSKAGGRETQYF; cdr3_nt: TGTGCCAGCAGTAAAGCAGGGGGCAGGGAGACCCAGTACTTC
d_call: .; clone_size: many; v_call: TRBV29-1; j_call: TRBJ1-1; cdr3_aa: CSVGDGYTEAFF; cdr3_nt: TGCAGCGTGGGGGACGGATACACTGAAGCTTTCTTT
d_call: TRBD1; clone_size: few; v_call: TRBV2; j_call: TRBJ1-5; cdr3_aa: CASSLRGQGYSDQPQHF; cdr3_nt: TGTGCCAGCAGCCTTAGGGGACAGGGATATAGCGATCAGCCCCAGCATTTT
d_call: .; clone_size: .; v_call: TRBV10-2; j_call: TRBJ1-6; cdr3_aa: CASSLESGGSSYNSPLHF; cdr3_nt: TGCGCCAGCAGCCTCGAATCGGGGGGAAGCTCCTATAATTCACCCCTCCACTTT
d_call: TRBD2; clone_size: .; v_call: TRBV29-1; j_call: TRBJ2-3; cdr3_aa: CSVGREGHTDTQYF; cdr3_nt: TGCAGCGTTGGGCGGGAGGGACACACAGATACGCAGTATTTT
d_call: .; clone_size: few; v_call: TRBV5-1; j_call: TRBJ2-2; cdr3_aa: CASSLHRVDTGELFF; cdr3_nt: TGCGCCAGCAGCTTACACAGGGTGGACACCGGGGAGCTGTTTTTT
d_call: TRBD1; clone_size: many; v_call: TRBV2; j_call: TRBJ1-5; cdr3_aa: CASSGQGGQPQHF; cdr3_nt: TGTGCCAGCTCGGGACAGGGGGGTCAGCCCCAGCATTTT
d_call: TRBD1; clone_size: many; v_call: TRBV6-1; j_call: TRBJ2-3; cdr3_aa: CASRGDRGVTDTQYF; cdr3_nt: TGTGCCAGCAGGGGGGACAGGGGCGTCACAGATACGCAGTATTTT
d_call: TRBD1; clone_size: .; v_call: TRBV5-1; j_call: TRBJ2-4; cdr3_aa: CASSSGQGVGKENIQYF; cdr3_nt: TGCGCCAGCAGCTCTGGACAGGGGGTAGGGAAGGAAAACATTCAGTACTTC
d_call: .; clone_size: many; v_call: TRBV28; j_call: TRBJ1-6; cdr3_aa: CASRAFDYSPLHF; cdr3_nt: TGTGCCAGCAGGGCCTTTGACTATTCACCCCTCCACTTT
d_call: TRBD1; clone_size: .; v_call: TRBV20-1; j_call: TRBJ2-1; cdr3_aa: CSARDLQGAASEQFF; cdr3_nt: TGCAGTGCTAGAGACCTACAGGGGGCCGCAAGTGAGCAGTTCTTC
d_call: .; clone_size: .; v_call: TRBV20-1; j_call: TRBJ1-3; cdr3_aa: CSASGQFGNTIYF; cdr3_nt: TGCAGTGCTTCCGGACAGTTTGGAAACACCATATATTTT
d_call: .; clone_size: many; v_call: TRBV9; j_call: TRBJ2-3; cdr3_aa: CASSVEVWGDTQYF; cdr3_nt: TGTGCCAGCAGCGTAGAGGTATGGGGAGATACGCAGTATTTT
d_call: TRBD2; clone_size: few; v_call: TRBV29-1; j_call: TRBJ2-3; cdr3_aa: CSVNTAGVNTDTQYF; cdr3_nt: TGCAGCGTTAATACCGCGGGAGTAAACACAGATACGCAGTATTTT
d_call: .; clone_size: many; v_call: TRBV11-2; j_call: TRBJ2-7; cdr3_aa: CASSSRTGTEDYEQYF; cdr3_nt: TGTGCCAGCAGCTCCCGAACCGGGACGGAAGACTACGAGCAGTACTTC
d_call: TRBD1; clone_size: .; v_call: TRBV28; j_call: TRBJ1-6; cdr3_aa: CASRLSGQGELNSPLHF; cdr3_nt: TGTGCCAGCAGGCTCTCGGGACAGGGAGAACTTAATTCACCCCTCCACTTT
d_call: .; clone_size: few; v_call: TRBV14; j_call: TRBJ2-7; cdr3_aa: CASSPRVWYEQYF; cdr3_nt: TGTGCCAGCAGCCCAAGGGTTTGGTACGAGCAGTACTTC
d_call: TRBD1; clone_size: .; v_call: TRBV19; j_call: TRBJ1-1; cdr3_aa: CASRLTGGMTEAFF; cdr3_nt: TGTGCCAGTAGGTTGACAGGGGGGATGACTGAAGCTTTCTTT
d_call: .; clone_size: many; v_call: TRBV7-2; j_call: TRBJ2-3; cdr3_aa: CASSLALISGDTQYF; cdr3_nt: TGTGCCAGCAGCTTAGCGCTAATAAGCGGGGATACGCAGTATTTT
d_call: TRBD2; clone_size: many; v_call: TRBV12-3/TRBV12-4; j_call: TRBJ2-2; cdr3_aa: CASILAGANTGELFF; cdr3_nt: TGTGCCAGCATACTAGCGGGCGCGAACACCGGGGAGCTGTTTTTT
d_call: .; clone_size: once; v_call: TRBV20-1; j_call: TRBJ2-7; cdr3_aa: CSARAGLSYEQYF; cdr3_nt: TGCAGTGCTAGAGCGGGATTAAGCTACGAGCAGTACTTC
d_call: TRBD2; clone_size: many; v_call: TRBV27; j_call: TRBJ2-1; cdr3_aa: CASSSLAGPEQEQFF; cdr3_nt: TGTGCCAGCAGCAGCTTAGCGGGTCCCGAGCAAGAGCAGTTCTTC
d_call: .; clone_size: many; v_call: TRBV6-4; j_call: TRBJ1-1; cdr3_aa: CASSPSRGNTEAFF; cdr3_nt: TGTGCCAGCAGTCCCAGCCGCGGGAACACTGAAGCTTTCTTT
d_call: TRBD2; clone_size: many; v_call: TRBV28; j_call: TRBJ2-1; cdr3_aa: CASSLYSAGAYNEQFF; cdr3_nt: TGTGCCAGCAGTTTATATTCAGCGGGAGCCTACAATGAGCAGTTCTTC
d_call: .; clone_size: many; v_call: TRBV20-1; j_call: TRBJ1-1; cdr3_aa: CSALAGPVTEAFF; cdr3_nt: TGCAGTGCCTTGGCAGGGCCAGTAACTGAAGCTTTCTTT
d_call: TRBD2; clone_size: many; v_call: TRBV29-1; j_call: TRBJ2-7; cdr3_aa: CSVEVYLRGGRHEQYF; cdr3_nt: TGCAGCGTTGAAGTGTATTTGCGGGGGGGCAGGCACGAGCAGTACTTC